This T cell receptor (beta chain) was observed in a study of CD4 and CD8 cells across lung adenocarcinoma regions. On this clonotype: The germline gene is not matched at one end of the junction; a read error may be the cause.

Localized lung adenocarcinoma, a non-small cell lung cancer, affected the donors. One entry per CDR3 protein, called by TCRdb with MiXCR from the PCR reads. The repertoire has 6,500 to 10,000 distinct CDR3 sequences, around 50% of them found once; the top ten carry about a fifth. CDR3 length equals 12 residues. Per germline, CDR1 SGHTA and CDR2 FQGNSA. The source material was CD8+ T cells from the center of a lung tumor. The chain has TRBV7-2 and TRBJ2-3; tentatively, D is TRBD2 (5 bases). The receptor's source is a female donor with lung adenocarcinoma. The CD4 and CD8 labels of this study may be unreliable. The CDR3 sequence: CASSPSTDTQYF. The CDR3 nucleotides are TGTGCCAGCAGCCCTAGCACAGATACGCAGTATTTC.